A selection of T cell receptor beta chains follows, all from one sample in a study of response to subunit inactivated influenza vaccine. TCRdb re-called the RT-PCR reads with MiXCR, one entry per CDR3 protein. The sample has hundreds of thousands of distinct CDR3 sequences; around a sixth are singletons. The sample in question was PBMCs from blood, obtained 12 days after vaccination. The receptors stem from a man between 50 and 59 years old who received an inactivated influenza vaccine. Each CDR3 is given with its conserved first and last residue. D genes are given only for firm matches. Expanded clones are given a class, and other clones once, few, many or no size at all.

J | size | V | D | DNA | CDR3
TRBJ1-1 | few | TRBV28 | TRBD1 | TGTGCCAGCAGTAGACAGGGACGGAGGACTGAAGCTTTCTTT | CASSRQGRRTEAFF
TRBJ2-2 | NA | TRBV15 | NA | TGTGCCACCAACAGAGGGTACACCGGGGAGCTGTTTTTT | CATNRGYTGELFF
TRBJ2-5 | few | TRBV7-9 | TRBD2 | TGTGCCAGCAGCTTTACCGTAGCGGGGCCGGAGACCCAGTACTTC | CASSFTVAGPETQYF
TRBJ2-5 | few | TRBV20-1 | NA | TGCAGTGCTAGTCCCCCCTGGACAGACCTCCAAGAGACCCAGTACTTC | CSASPPWTDLQETQYF
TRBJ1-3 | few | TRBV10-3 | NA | TGTGCCATCAGTGAGTCGTCCCCCCGCAGCACCATATATTTT | CAISESSPRSTIYF
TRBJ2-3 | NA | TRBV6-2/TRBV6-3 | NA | TGTGCCAGCAGCCAAGACAAGATCACAGATACGCAGTATTTT | CASSQDKITDTQYF
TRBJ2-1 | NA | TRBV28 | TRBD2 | TGTGCCAGCAGTTTAGGGCTAGCGGGATTGATTGAGCAGTTCTTC | CASSLGLAGLIEQFF
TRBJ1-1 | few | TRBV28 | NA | TGTGCCAGCAGTTTTGGGATTGCCGGACTCTGGGAGAGGGCCACTGAAGCTTTCTTT | CASSFGIAGLWERATEAFF
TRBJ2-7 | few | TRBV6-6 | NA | TGTGCCTCCCGACAGGTCGAAAGCTACGAGCAGTACTTC | CASRQVESYEQYF
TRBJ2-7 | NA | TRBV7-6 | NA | TGTGCCAGCAGCCGGACAGCTTCGGCATCCTTGACCTACGAGCAGTACTTC | CASSRTASASLTYEQYF
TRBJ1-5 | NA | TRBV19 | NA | TGTGCCAGTATTGAGACGGGACCGAACAATCAGCCCCAGCATTTT | CASIETGPNNQPQHF
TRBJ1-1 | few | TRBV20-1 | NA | TGCAGTGCTAGACCGCCCCTCGGAGTAAACACTGAAGCTTTCTTT | CSARPPLGVNTEAFF
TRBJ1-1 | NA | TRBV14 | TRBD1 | TGTGCCAGCAGCCAGTCAGGGGGCATCACTGAAGCTTTCTTT | CASSQSGGITEAFF
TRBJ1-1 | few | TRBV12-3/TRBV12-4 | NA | TGTGCCAGCAGTTTAGACCTGAGGGTAACTGAAGCTTTCTTT | CASSLDLRVTEAFF
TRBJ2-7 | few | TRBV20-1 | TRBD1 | TGCAGTGCTGAACAGGGGGCGGTGTACGAGCAGTACTTC | CSAEQGAVYEQYF
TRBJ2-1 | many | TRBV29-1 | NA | TGCAGCGTTGAACGGAGCTACAATGAGCAGTTCTTC | CSVERSYNEQFF
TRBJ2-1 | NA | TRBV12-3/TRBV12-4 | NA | TGTGCCAGCAGGACCACTAGGTTTGCGGGTAATGAGCAGTTCTTC | CASRTTRFAGNEQFF
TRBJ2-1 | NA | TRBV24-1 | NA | TGTGCCACCAGTGATTTATCCGGGTCCTATAAAGGTGAGCAGTTCTTC | CATSDLSGSYKGEQFF
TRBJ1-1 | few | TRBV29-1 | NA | TGCAGCGAGTACGGGGGTAGGGGCACTGAAGCTTTCTTT | CSEYGGRGTEAFF
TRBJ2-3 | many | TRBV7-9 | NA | TGTGCCAGCAGCTTACTAGAAAAGGGCACAGATACGCAGTATTTT | CASSLLEKGTDTQYF
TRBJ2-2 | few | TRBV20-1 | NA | TGCAGTGCTCGACTTTCTGTGGACACCGGGGAGCTGTTTTTT | CSARLSVDTGELFF
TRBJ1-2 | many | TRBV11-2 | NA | TGTGCCAGCGGCGATACAGGGTTTTTTGATTACACCTTC | CASGDTGFFDYTF
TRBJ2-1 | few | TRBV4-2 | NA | TGTGCCAGCAGCCTAGGCTACCAGGCGGATGAGCAGTTCTTC | CASSLGYQADEQFF
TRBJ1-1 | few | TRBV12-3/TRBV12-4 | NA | TGTGCCAGCAGAGCCGATTTCAGGGGCCCGGGGAGGACTGAAGCTTTCTTT | CASRADFRGPGRTEAFF
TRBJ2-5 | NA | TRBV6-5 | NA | TGTGCCAGCAGTTATACCCCGTCCGGGACCCAGTACTTC | CASSYTPSGTQYF
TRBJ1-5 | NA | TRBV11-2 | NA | TGTGCCAGCAGCTTAGGGGTGTCCGGCGTTCAGCCCCAGCATTTT | CASSLGVSGVQPQHF
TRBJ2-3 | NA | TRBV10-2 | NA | TGCGCCAGCAGTGGGGGGGTGAGCACAGATACGCAGTATTTT | CASSGGVSTDTQYF
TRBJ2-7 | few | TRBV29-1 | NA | TGCAGCGTTGCCACCTACTACGAGCAGTACTTC | CSVATYYEQYF
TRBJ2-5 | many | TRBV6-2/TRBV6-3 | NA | TGTGCCAGCAGTTCACGGGGCCCGGAGACCCAGTACTTC | CASSSRGPETQYF
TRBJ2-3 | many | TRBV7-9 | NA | TGTGCCAGCAGCTCACAGCCTTCCACAGATACGCAGTATTTT | CASSSQPSTDTQYF
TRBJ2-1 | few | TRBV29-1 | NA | TGCAGCGTTGGCAGCCTCACTGTTTACAATGAGCAGTTCTTC | CSVGSLTVYNEQFF
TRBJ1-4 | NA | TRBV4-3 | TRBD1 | TGCGCCAGCAGCCTTGGGACAGGGCTCAATGAAAAACTGTTTTTT | CASSLGTGLNEKLFF
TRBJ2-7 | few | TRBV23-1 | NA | TGCGCCAGCAGTCAACCCACTGGAATAACCTACGAGCAGTACTTC | CASSQPTGITYEQYF
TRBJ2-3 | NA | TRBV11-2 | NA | TGTGCCAGCAGCTCTGGGGTCCTGATGAACTTAACAGATACGCAGTATTTT | CASSSGVLMNLTDTQYF
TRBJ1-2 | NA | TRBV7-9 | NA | TGTGCCAGCAGCTTAATTACCGGGACCCTTGCCTATGGCTACACCTTC | CASSLITGTLAYGYTF
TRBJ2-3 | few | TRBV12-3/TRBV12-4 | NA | TGTGCCAGCAGTTTAGTACGATGGGGCGGGGATACGCAGTATTTT | CASSLVRWGGDTQYF
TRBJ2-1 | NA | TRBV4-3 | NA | TGCGCCAGCAGCCAAGATTGGTACAGGAGCTCCTACAATGAGCAGTTCTTC | CASSQDWYRSSYNEQFF
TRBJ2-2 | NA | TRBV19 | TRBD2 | TGTGCCAGTAGTACTGGGGGGGCCGGGGAGCTGTTTTTT | CASSTGGAGELFF